Below, one TCR beta chain is given with its context. There are a few counts of this clone. The antigen it binds to is not known. Base qualities are not at hand, and no much larger clone is one base apart. The method behind the library was the immunoSEQ multiplex PCR assay. TCRdb took this table from immuneACCESS and kept in-frame rearrangements with V and J called. Such tables lack part of the clones; where checked against another copy, unresolved V genes explain under half of the gap, and the rest is unexplained. The sample table lists about 92,000 clones, roughly 78% of them with a count of one. The ten most abundant clones make up 8.5% to 10% of the sample. This sample was included in a study of control samples from healthy donors and cancer patients (dated by TCRdb to the early 2020s). From cysteine to phenylalanine, the CDR3 is 14 amino acids long. This entry keeps only the CDR3 DNA: 42 bases, framed from base 1. Taken from the germline V gene, the CDR1 and CDR2 loops are SNHLY and FYNNEI. From V the trimming removes 3 bases and from J it removes 4 bases, while the gene matches leave 1 base of the junction unaccounted for.

The chain was built from TRBV2 and TRBJ2-2, with TRBD1 matching 8 junction bases. The receptor comes from a woman aged 55-70 years in good health. What was sequenced was blood. The CDR3 region: CASSDRGRTGELFF. Read as DNA, the sequence is TGTGCCAGCAGTGACAGGGGGCGCACCGGGGAGCTGTTTTTT.